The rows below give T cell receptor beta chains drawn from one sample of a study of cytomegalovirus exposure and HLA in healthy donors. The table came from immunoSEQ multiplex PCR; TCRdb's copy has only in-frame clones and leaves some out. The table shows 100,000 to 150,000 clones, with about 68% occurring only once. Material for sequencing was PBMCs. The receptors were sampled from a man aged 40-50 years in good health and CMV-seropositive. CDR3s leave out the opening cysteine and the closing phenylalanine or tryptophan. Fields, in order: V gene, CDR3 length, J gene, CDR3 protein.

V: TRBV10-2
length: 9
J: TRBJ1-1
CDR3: ASIQGTEAF

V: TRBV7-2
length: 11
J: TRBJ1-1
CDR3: ASSQGRNTEAF

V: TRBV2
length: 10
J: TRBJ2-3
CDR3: ASNGWADTQY

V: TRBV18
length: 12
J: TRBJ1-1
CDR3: ASSLKTGNTEAF

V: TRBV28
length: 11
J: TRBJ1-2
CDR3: ASSPQGGYGYT

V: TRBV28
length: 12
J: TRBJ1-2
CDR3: ASKAPGQGYGYT

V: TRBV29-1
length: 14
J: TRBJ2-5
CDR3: SVEDPGQGVWETQY

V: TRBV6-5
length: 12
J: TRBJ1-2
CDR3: ASRDGGGYYGYT

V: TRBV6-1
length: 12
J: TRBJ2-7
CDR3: ASSARAFPYEQY

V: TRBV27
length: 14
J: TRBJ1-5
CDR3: ASRPRTGTPDQPQH

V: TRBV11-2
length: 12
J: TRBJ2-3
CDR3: ASSFTGGQSTQY

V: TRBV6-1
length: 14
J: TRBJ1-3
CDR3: ASSEPPGHGGNTIY

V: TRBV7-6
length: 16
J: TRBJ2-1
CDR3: ASSLGSGLAARGNEQF

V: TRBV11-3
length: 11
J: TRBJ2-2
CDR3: ASSRGGTGELF

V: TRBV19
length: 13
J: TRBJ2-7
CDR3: ASSGPRGRTYEQY

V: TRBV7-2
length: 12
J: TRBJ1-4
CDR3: ASSPGQGNEKLF

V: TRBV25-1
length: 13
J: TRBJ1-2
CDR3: ASSEPLGPNYGYT

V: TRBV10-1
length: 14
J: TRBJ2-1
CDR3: ASPNRLAGGNNEQF

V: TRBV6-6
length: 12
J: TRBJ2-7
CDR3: ASSRASGDYEQY

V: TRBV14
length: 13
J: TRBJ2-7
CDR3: ASSAGLAGTYEQY

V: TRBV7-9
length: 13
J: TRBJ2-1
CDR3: ASSLGAGGYNEQF

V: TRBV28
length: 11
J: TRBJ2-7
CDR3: ASGGGQVYEQY

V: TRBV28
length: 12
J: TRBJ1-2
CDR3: ASSLIDRGGGYT

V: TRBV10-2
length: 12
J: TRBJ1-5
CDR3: ASSESGSNQPQH

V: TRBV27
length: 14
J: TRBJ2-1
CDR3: ASSKRVSGSYNEQF

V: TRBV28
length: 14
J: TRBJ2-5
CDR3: ASSTRDRGLGETQY

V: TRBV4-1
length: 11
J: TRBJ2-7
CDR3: ASSPPGSYEQY

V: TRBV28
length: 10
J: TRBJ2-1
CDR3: ASRLAGDKQF

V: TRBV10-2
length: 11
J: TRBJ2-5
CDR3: ASGRDSQETQY

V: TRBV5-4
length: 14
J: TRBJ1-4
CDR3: ASSSPSTGGYEKLF

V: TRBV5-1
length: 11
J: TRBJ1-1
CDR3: ASSLATGFSAF

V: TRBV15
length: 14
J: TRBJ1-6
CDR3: ATSRKRQRDNSPLH

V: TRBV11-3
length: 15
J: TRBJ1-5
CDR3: ASSCLQGDYSNQPQH

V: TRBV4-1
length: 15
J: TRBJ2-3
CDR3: ASSQDSQGEATDTQY

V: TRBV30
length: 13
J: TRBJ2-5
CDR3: AWIPGGVPGETQY

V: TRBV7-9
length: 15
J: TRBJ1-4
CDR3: ASSLAGARKPREKLF

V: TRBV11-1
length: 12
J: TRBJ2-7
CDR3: ASSLGQGAYEQY

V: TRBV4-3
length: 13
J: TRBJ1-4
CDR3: ASSQYDREGEKLF

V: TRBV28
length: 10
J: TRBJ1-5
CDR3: ASGQPVGPQH

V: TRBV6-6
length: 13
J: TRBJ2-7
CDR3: ASNPSGQGRHEQY

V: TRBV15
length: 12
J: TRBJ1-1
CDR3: ATSREFMNTEAF

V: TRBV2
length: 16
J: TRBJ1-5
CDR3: ASSRGQGEAYSNQPQH